The T cell receptor (beta chain) under discussion was sequenced for a study of shared clonotypes between healthy human individuals. Findings and limits, study-wide: Memory subsets generally showed smaller estimated richness than naive subsets did.

Repertoires were generated with immunoSEQ multiplex PCR, while TCRdb's copy carries only in-frame clones and drops some. This repertoire shows over a million clones, 78% found once; its top ten account for roughly 0.62%. Remarks on this clone: Its antigen is currently unknown.

CDR3 size: 17 residues. The V and J genes are TRBV21-1 and TRBJ1-2. TRBV21-1 is a recognized pseudogene. Sequencing was done on a sample of memory CD4+ T cells from PBMCs. Subset of the sample: CD45RA-negative fraction. The receptor was isolated from a man between 18 and 29 years old in good health. Some clones in this sample may be carry-over from other donors' samples. CDR3 bases: TGTGCCAGCAGCAAAGGCGGGCGGGGACGATCCTACTATGGCTACACCTTC. This encodes CASSKGGRGRSYYGYTF.